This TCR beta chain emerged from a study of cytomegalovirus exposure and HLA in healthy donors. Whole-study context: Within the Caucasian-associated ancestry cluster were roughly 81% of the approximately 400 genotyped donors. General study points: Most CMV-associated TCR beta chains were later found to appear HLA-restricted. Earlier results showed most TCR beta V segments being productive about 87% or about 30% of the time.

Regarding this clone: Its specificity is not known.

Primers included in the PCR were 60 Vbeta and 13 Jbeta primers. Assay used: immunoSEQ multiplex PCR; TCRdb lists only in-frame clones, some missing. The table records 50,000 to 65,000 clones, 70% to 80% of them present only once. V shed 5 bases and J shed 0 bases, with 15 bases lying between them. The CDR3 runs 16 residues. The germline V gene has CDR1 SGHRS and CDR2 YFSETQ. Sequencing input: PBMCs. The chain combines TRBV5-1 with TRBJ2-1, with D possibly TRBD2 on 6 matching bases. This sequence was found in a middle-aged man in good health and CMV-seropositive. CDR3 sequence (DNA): TGCGCCAGCAGGGGCGGGGTCATACGCTCCTACAATGAGCAGTTCTTC. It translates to CASRGGVIRSYNEQFF. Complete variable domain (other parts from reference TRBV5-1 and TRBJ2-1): KAGVTQTPRYLIKTRGQQVTLSCSPISGHRSVSWYQQTPGQGLQFLFEYFSETQRNKGNFPGRFSGRQFSNSRSEMNVSTLELGDSALYLCASRGGVIRSYNEQFFGPGTRLTVL.